This T cell receptor beta chain stems from a study of T cell changes during pregnancy in multiple sclerosis. Trimming at V came to 1 base and at J to 1 base, leaving 3 bases not matched to a gene. CDR3 size: 15 residues. CDR1 SGHRS and CDR2 YFSETQ come from the germline V gene. TCRdb's copy holds only in-frame clones and misses some; the assay was immunoSEQ multiplex PCR. This repertoire shows roughly 48,000 clones, almost 95% found once; its top ten account for around 0.9%. The clonotype comes from a female donor in good health, enrolled as a control in a pregnancy study. The sample consisted of CD4+ T cells from peripheral blood mononuclear cells, taken in the second trimester of pregnancy. The V call is TRBV5-1, the J call TRBJ2-3; 7 bases map to TRBD1. Here the CDR3 reads CASSLRGRGTDTQYF. The CDR3 DNA is TGCGCCAGCAGCTTGAGGGGGCGCGGCACAGATACGCAGTATTTT.